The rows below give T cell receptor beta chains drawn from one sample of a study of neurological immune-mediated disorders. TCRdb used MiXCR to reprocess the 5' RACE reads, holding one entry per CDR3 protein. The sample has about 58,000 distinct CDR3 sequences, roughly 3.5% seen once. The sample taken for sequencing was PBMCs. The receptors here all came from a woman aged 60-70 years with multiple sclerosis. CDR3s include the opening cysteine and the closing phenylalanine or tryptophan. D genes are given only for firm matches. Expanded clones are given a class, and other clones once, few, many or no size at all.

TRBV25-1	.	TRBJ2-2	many	CASSEHPGAGELFF	TGTGCCAGCAGTGAACACCCGGGGGCCGGGGAGCTGTTTTTT
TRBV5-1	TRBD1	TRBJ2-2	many	CASSPQGANTGELFF	TGCGCCAGCAGCCCCCAGGGGGCCAACACCGGGGAGCTGTTTTTT
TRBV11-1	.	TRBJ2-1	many	CASSFQYEQFF	TGTGCCAGCAGCTTCCAATATGAGCAGTTCTTC
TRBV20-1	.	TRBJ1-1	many	CSATRSLAAFF	TGCAGTGCCACCAGGAGTCTTGCTGCTTTCTTT
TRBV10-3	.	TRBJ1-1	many	CAIREDTEAFF	TGTGCCATCAGAGAAGACACTGAAGCTTTCTTT
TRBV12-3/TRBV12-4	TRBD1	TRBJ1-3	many	CASSLDRTSGNTIYF	TGTGCCAGCAGTTTGGACAGGACCTCTGGAAACACCATATATTTT
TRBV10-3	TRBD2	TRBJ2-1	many	CAISAYTGLATYNEQFF	TGTGCCATCAGTGCGTACACCGGACTAGCGACCTACAATGAGCAGTTCTTC
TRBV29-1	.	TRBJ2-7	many	CSVDSAGYEQYF	TGCAGCGTTGACTCTGCGGGGTACGAGCAGTACTTC
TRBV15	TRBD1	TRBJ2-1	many	CATSSTRQGRLFF	TGTGCCACCAGCTCAACTAGACAGGGGCGCTTGTTCTTC
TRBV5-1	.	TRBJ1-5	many	CASSLGWDQPQHF	TGCGCCAGCAGCTTGGGATGGGATCAGCCCCAGCATTTT
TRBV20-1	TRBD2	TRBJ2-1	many	CSARDSGGVSINEQFF	TGCAGTGCTAGAGATAGCGGGGGGGTTTCCATCAATGAGCAGTTCTTC
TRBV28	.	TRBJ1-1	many	CASNLQGLNTEAFF	TGTGCCAGCAACTTACAGGGCTTGAACACTGAAGCTTTCTTT
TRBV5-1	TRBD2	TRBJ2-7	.	CASSSGASGDLEQYF	TGCGCCAGCAGCTCGGGTGCCAGCGGGGACCTCGAGCAGTACTTC
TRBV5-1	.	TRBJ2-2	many	CASSLAAENTGELFF	TGCGCCAGCAGCTTGGCAGCAGAGAACACCGGGGAGCTGTTTTTT
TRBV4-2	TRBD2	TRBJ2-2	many	CASSQDMAGGTGELFF	TGTGCCAGCAGCCAAGATATGGCGGGAGGGACCGGGGAGCTGTTTTTT
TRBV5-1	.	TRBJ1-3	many	CASSLGYSGNTIYF	TGCGCCAGCAGCTTGGGATACTCTGGAAACACCATATATTTT
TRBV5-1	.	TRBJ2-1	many	CASSLTEGSPYNEQFF	TGCGCCAGCAGCTTGACCGAGGGGTCACCCTACAATGAGCAGTTCTTC
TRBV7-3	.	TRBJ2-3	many	CASSLTFGQSRYF	TGTGCCAGCAGCTTAACTTTCGGACAATCAAGGTATTTT
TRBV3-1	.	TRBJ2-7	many	CASTQGGEQYF	TGTGCCAGTACACAGGGCGGGGAGCAGTACTTC
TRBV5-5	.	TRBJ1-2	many	CASSLPGTLYGYTF	TGTGCCAGCAGCTTACCTGGGACATTATATGGCTACACCTTC
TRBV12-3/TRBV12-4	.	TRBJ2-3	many	CASSLRQNRHTDTQYF	TGTGCCAGCAGTTTAAGACAGAATCGGCACACAGATACGCAGTATTTT
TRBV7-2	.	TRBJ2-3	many	CASSWGASVADTQYF	TGTGCCAGCAGTTGGGGGGCTAGTGTGGCGGATACGCAGTATTTT
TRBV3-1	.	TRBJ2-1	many	CASSQDSRTPFSEQFF	TGTGCCAGCAGCCAAGATAGCAGGACTCCATTCAGTGAGCAGTTCTTC
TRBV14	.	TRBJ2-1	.	CDSSKTYNEQFF	TGTGACAGCAGCAAGACCTACAATGAGCAGTTCTTC
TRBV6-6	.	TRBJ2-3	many	CASSLYKSEDTQYF	TGTGCCAGCAGTCTTTATAAATCGGAAGATACGCAGTATTTT
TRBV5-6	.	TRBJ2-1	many	CASSLGGVGSYNEQFF	TGTGCCAGCAGCTTGGGGGGGGTCGGATCCTACAATGAGCAGTTCTTC
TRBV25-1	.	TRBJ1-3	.	CASRLGQGNTIYF	TGTGCCAGCCGCCTGGGACAAGGAAACACCATATATTTT
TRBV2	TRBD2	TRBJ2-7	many	CASRSAGGPSGQYF	TGTGCCAGCAGGAGTGCGGGAGGGCCGTCCGGGCAGTACTTC
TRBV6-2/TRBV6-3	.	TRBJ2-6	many	CASSRLTGIQGANVLTF	TGTGCCAGCAGTCGTCTCACAGGTATTCAAGGGGCCAACGTCCTGACTTTC
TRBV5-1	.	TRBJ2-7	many	CASSFGGSYEQYF	TGCGCCAGCAGCTTTGGGGGTTCCTACGAGCAGTACTTC
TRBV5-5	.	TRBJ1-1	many	CASSAVGGPNTEAFF	TGTGCCAGCAGCGCCGTTGGGGGCCCCAACACTGAAGCTTTCTTT
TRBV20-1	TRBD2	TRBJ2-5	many	CSALPHSGGDQETQYF	TGCAGTGCTTTACCCCATAGCGGGGGAGACCAAGAGACCCAGTACTTC
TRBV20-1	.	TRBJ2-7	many	CSAAGLIDYEQYF	TGCAGTGCTGCGGGGCTCATAGATTACGAGCAGTACTTC
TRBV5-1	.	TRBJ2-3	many	CASSQRQSDTQYF	TGCGCCAGCAGCCAGCGACAGTCAGATACGCAGTATTTT
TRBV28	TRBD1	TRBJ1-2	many	CASSFPQGAHYGYTF	TGTGCCAGCAGTTTCCCACAGGGGGCTCACTATGGCTACACCTTC
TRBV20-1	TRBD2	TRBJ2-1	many	CSALAGGDYNEQFF	TGCAGTGCGTTAGCGGGAGGGGACTACAATGAGCAGTTCTTC
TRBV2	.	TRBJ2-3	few	CASSRDYSTDTQYF	TGTGCCAGCAGTCGGGATTATAGCACAGATACGCAGTATTTT
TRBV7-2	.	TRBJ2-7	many	CASSLYYNEQYF	TGTGCCAGCAGCTTATACTACAACGAGCAGTACTTC
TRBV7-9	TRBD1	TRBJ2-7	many	CASSSAGQGASEQYF	TGTGCCAGCAGCTCGGCGGGACAGGGGGCTAGCGAGCAGTACTTC
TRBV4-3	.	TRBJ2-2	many	CASSQGTGVSGELFF	TGCGCCAGCAGCCAGGGGACCGGGGTCAGCGGGGAGCTGTTTTTT
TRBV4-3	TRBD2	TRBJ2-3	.	CASSQWLPGLGDTDTQYF	TGCGCCAGCAGCCAATGGTTACCGGGACTAGGAGATACAGATACGCAGTATTTT
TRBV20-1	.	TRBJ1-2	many	CSARVLSGRVEYGYTF	TGCAGTGCTAGAGTTTTGTCGGGCAGGGTGGAGTATGGCTACACCTTC
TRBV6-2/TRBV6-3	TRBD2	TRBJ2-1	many	CASSDGLDHEQFF	TGTGCCAGCAGTGACGGACTAGATCATGAGCAGTTCTTC
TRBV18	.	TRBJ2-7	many	CASSPSPDSKDEQYF	TGTGCCAGCTCACCTTCGCCGGACAGTAAGGACGAGCAGTACTTC
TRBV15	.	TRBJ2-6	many	CATSRDMDSGANVLTF	TGTGCCACCAGCAGAGATATGGACTCTGGGGCCAACGTCCTGACTTTC
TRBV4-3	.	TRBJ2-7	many	CASSQDPSPGGGYSYEQYF	TGCGCCAGCAGCCAAGATCCGTCACCTGGCGGGGGCTACTCCTACGAGCAGTACTTC
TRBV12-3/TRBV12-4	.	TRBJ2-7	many	CASSFVLNEQYF	TGTGCCAGCAGTTTCGTGCTGAACGAGCAGTACTTC
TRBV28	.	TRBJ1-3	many	CASKTSGNTIYF	TGTGCCAGCAAAACCTCTGGAAACACCATATATTTT
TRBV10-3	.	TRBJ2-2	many	CAISDRDTGELFF	TGTGCCATCAGTGACAGGGACACCGGGGAGCTGTTTTTT
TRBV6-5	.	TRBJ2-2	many	CASSYSRSRETGELFF	TGTGCCAGCAGTTACTCGCGCTCCCGAGAAACCGGGGAGCTGTTTTTT
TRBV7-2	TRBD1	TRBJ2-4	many	CASSPRPGQGSKNIQYF	TGTGCCAGCAGCCCCAGACCGGGACAGGGGTCCAAAAACATTCAGTACTTC
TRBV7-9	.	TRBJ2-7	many	CASSLGSLGRGKSYEQYF	TGTGCCAGCAGCTTAGGTTCTCTTGGCAGGGGAAAGTCCTACGAGCAGTACTTC
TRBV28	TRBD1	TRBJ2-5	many	CASSPEGGTGVETQYF	TGTGCCAGCAGCCCCGAAGGCGGGACAGGAGTCGAGACCCAGTACTTC